Presented here are 17 T cell receptor beta chains from one specimen sequenced in a study of cytomegalovirus exposure and HLA in healthy donors. The table came from immunoSEQ multiplex PCR; TCRdb's copy has only in-frame clones and leaves some out. The table includes some 230,000 clones, about 90% detected once. Material for sequencing was PBMCs. Receptors originate from a woman aged 18-29 years in good health and CMV-seronegative.

The chain carries TRBV27 and TRBJ1-1, with 7 bases lining up with TRBD1. This CDR3 region has 15 residues. The V and J ends lost 5 bases and 1 base, in that order; junction bases with no gene match: 7. Germline loops: CDR1 MNHEY, CDR2 SMNVEV (reference sequence). The CDR3 here is CASSPQGSPNTEAFF. The CDR3 region has the DNA TGTGCCAGCAGTCCACAGGGGAGCCCGAACACTGAAGCTTTCTTT.

In this sample, this clone turned up a few times. V is TRBV6-5 and J is TRBJ2-7; TRBD2 agrees at 7 bases. J was trimmed by 0 bases and V by 5 bases; bases with no gene match: 4. The CDR3 sequence is 14 residues long. CDR1 is MNHEY, CDR2 SVGAGI, per germline. The CDR3 region has the DNA TGTGCCAGCAGTCCGCCGGGAGGCTCCTACGAGCAGTACTTC. Protein product: CASSPPGGSYEQYF.

The chain employs TRBV5-1 and TRBJ1-1; D unclear. V lost 7 bases, J lost 3 bases, and 10 bases lay in between. The CDR3 length is 12 residues. CDR1 is SGHRS and CDR2 is YFSETQ in the germline V gene. In DNA form, the CDR3 reads TGCGCCAGCGTGGGCTCGGACACTGAAGCTTTCTTT. Residues: CASVGSDTEAFF.

The chain has TRBV6-5 and TRBJ2-7, with 10 bases identical to TRBD1. This CDR3 region has 14 residues. CDR1 and CDR2 (germline): MNHEY, SVGAGI. With 7 bases clipped from V and 3 bases from J, the junction kept 6 bases outside the gene matches. The CDR3 here is CASTFGQGDYEQYF. The CDR3 bases are TGTGCCAGCACTTTCGGACAGGGGGACTACGAGCAGTACTTC.

The rearrangement joins TRBV28 to TRBJ2-5, with TRBD2 matching over 14 bases. J was trimmed by 4 bases and V by 5 bases; bases with no gene match: 12. CDR1 is MDHEN, CDR2 SYDVKM, per germline. The CDR3 is 18 residues long. The CDR3 protein is CASSPLNRLAGGLETQYF. The DNA of the CDR3 is TGTGCCAGCAGTCCCCTCAACAGACTAGCGGGAGGGCTAGAGACCCAGTACTTC.

V is TRBV15 and J is TRBJ2-1; TRBD2 is a possible D gene (5 bases). The CDR3 runs to 16 residues. Germline V gene data show CDR1 as LNHNV and CDR2 as YYDKDF (reference sequence). The V and J ends lost 0 bases and 4 bases respectively, with 13 bases between them. The CDR3: CATSRDRAGTYNEQFF. CDR3 nucleotides: TGTGCCACCAGCAGAGATCGGGCGGGTACTTACAATGAGCAGTTCTTC. Full variable domain (rest looked up from reference TRBV15 and TRBJ2-1): DAMVIQNPRYQVTQFGKPVTLSCSQTLNHNVMYWYQQKSSQAPKLLFHYYDKDFNNEADTPDNFQSRRPNTSFCFLDIRSPGLGDTAMYLCATSRDRAGTYNEQFFGPGTRLTVL.

This chain joins TRBV2 and TRBJ1-2; tentatively, D is TRBD1 (6 bases). V was shortened by 6 bases and J by 8 bases, with 19 bases between the two germline ends. The CDR3 totals 14 residues. CDR1 is SNHLY and CDR2 is FYNNEI in the germline V gene. This CDR3 is CASRAPGTPIGYTF. The CDR3 bases are TGTGCCAGCAGAGCCCCCGGGACACCCATAGGCTACACCTTC.

This clone was recorded only once. V gene TRBV28 combines with J gene TRBJ1-5; 9 bases fit TRBD1. This CDR3 region has 17 residues. Losses at the gene ends were 0 bases for V and 6 bases for J; bases not matched to a gene: 9. Per the germline V gene, CDR1 is MDHEN and CDR2 is SYDVKM. CDR3 sequence reads: CASSLWLGQGIGQPQHF. DNA for the CDR3: TGTGCCAGCAGTTTATGGCTCGGACAGGGGATAGGTCAGCCCCAGCATTTT.

The rearrangement joins TRBV19 to TRBJ1-1; D possibly corresponds to TRBD1 (5 bases). V was trimmed by 1 base and J by 1 base, leaving 16 bases between them. CDR1 and CDR2 (germline): LNHDA, SQIVND (reference sequence). This CDR3 has 17 residues. The CDR3 sequence is CASSIGSGGQGNTEAFF. The CDR3 DNA reads TGTGCCAGTAGTATAGGTAGTGGTGGGCAGGGGAACACTGAAGCTTTCTTT.

In this sample, this clone turned up once. The chain employs TRBV28 and TRBJ1-1; 7 nucleotides agree with TRBD1. The CDR3 sequence is 17 residues long. The V and J ends lost 8 bases and 1 base, in that order; junction bases with no gene match: 16. The germline V gene encodes CDR1 MDHEN and CDR2 SYDVKM. CDR3 coding DNA: TGTGCCAGCGGAAGGGAGATTTGGGGACAGTCGAACACTGAAGCTTTCTTT. Translating it yields CASGREIWGQSNTEAFF.

J is TRBJ1-1 and V is TRBV4-1; D unresolved. Deletions cut 3 bases from V and 4 bases from J, with 18 bases between. Germline CDR1 MGHRA, CDR2 YSYEKL. The CDR3 runs 16 residues. This chain's CDR3 is CASSQTARDPPTEAFF. The CDR3 nucleotides are TGCGCCAGCAGCCAGACTGCCCGAGACCCCCCCACTGAAGCTTTCTTT.

A few counts support this clone. The rearrangement joins TRBV5-1 to TRBJ1-2; the match to TRBD1 covers 7 bases. CDR3 length: 14 residues. Trimming removed 1 base from V and 2 bases from J; junction bases left unmatched: 2. Looked up from germline, CDR1 is SGHRS and CDR2 is YFSETQ. The DNA of the CDR3 is TGCGCCAGCAGCTTGAACAGGGGCAACTATGGCTACACCTTC. This encodes CASSLNRGNYGYTF.

V and J are TRBV2 and TRBJ1-1; TRBD1 might be the D (5 bases). V was clipped by 8 bases and J by 4 bases, with 5 bases between them. Germline CDR1 SNHLY, CDR2 FYNNEI. This CDR3 spans 10 amino acids. The CDR3 bases are TGTGCCAGCCAGGGCACTGAAGCTTTCTTT. This translates into CASQGTEAFF.

The chain carries TRBV7-9 and TRBJ2-3; 9 positions agree with TRBD2. V trimming: 5 bases; J trimming: 0 bases; junction bases outside the gene matches: 6. The length of the CDR3 is 16 residues. CDR1 SEHNR and CDR2 FQNEAQ come from the germline V gene (reference sequence). CDR3 protein: CASSLLLAGSTDTQYF. CDR3 DNA: TGTGCCAGCAGCCTGCTACTAGCGGGTAGCACAGATACGCAGTATTTT.

The chain joins TRBV20-1 to TRBJ1-2; D remains unclear. The ends were cut back, 6 bases at V and 3 bases at J, with 8 bases in the middle. The germline CDR1 and CDR2 sequences are DFQATT and SNEGSKA (reference sequence). The CDR3 spans 11 residues. The CDR3 region has the DNA TGCAGTGCGACGGAGGACTATGGCTACACCTTC. Its translation is CSATEDYGYTF.

CDR3 region: CASSHQGFGNTIYF. In DNA form, the CDR3 reads TGTGCCAGTAGCCACCAGGGGTTTGGAAACACCATATATTTT. The V gene is TRBV19, the J gene TRBJ1-3; weak D call: TRBD1 (6 bases). Trimming shortened V by 6 bases and J by 3 bases, and 12 bases separated the two germline ends. The CDR3 is 14 amino acids. CDR1 LNHDA and CDR2 SQIVND come from the germline V gene (reference sequence).

This chain uses TRBV30 with TRBJ2-7; 7 bases are a match to TRBD2. This CDR3 is 14 amino acids long. V lost 4 bases to trimming and J lost 6 bases; unmatched junction nucleotides: 12. From germline, CDR1 is GTSNPN and CDR2 SVGIG (reference sequence). The CDR3 nucleotides read TGTGCCTGGACTTGGACTGGCGGGAGCCCCGAGCAGTACTTC. Translation gives CAWTWTGGSPEQYF.